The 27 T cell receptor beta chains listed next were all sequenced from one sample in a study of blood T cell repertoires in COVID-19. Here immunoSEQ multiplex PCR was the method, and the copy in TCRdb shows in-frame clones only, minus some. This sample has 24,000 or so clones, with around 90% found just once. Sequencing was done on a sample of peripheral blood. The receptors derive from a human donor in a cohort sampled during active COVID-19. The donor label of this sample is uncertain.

The CDR3 DNA reads as TGTGCCAGCAGCTCGGACAGCAGGCTCACTGAAGCTTTCTTT. Its protein is CASSSDSRLTEAFF. The chain is built from TRBV7-9 and TRBJ1-1; tentatively, D is TRBD1 (6 bases). The CDR3 is made up of 14 amino acids. Germline CDR1 SEHNR, CDR2 FQNEAQ (reference sequence). With 4 bases removed from V and 4 bases from J, the gap between germline ends came to 13 bases.

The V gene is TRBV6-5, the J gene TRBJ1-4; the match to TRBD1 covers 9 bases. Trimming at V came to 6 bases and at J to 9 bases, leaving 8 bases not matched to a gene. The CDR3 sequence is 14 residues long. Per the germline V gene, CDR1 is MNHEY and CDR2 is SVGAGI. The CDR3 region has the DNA TGTGCCAGCAGACGCACAGGGGGCGCGAAAAAACTGTTTTTT. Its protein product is CASRRTGGAKKLFF.

CDR3 bases: TGTGCCATCACCACCGGACAGGGCGACACTGAAGCTTTCTTT. It yields the protein CAITTGQGDTEAFF. The gene calls are TRBV10-3 and TRBJ1-1; 8 positions match TRBD1. J lost 3 bases, V lost 7 bases, and 7 bases had no gene match. The CDR3 contains 14 residues. In germline, CDR1 is ENHRY, CDR2 SYGVKD.

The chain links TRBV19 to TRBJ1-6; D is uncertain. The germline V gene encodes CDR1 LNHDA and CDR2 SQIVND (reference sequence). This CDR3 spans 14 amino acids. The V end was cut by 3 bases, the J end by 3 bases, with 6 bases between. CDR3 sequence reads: CASSISVYNSPLHF. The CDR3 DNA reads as TGTGCCAGTAGTATTTCAGTCTATAATTCACCCCTCCACTTT.

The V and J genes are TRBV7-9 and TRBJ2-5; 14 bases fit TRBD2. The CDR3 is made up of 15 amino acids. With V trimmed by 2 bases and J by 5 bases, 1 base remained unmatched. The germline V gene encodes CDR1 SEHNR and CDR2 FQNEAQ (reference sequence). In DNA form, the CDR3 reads TGTGCCAGCAGCTTAAGACTAGCGGGGGGGGAGACCCAGTACTTC. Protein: CASSLRLAGGETQYF. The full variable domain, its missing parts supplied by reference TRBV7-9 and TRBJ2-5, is DTGVSQNPRHKITKRGQNVTFRCDPISEHNRLYWYRQTLGQGPEFLTYFQNEAQLEKSRLLSDRFSAERPKGSFSTLEIQRTEQGDSAMYLCASSLRLAGGETQYFGPGTRLLVL.

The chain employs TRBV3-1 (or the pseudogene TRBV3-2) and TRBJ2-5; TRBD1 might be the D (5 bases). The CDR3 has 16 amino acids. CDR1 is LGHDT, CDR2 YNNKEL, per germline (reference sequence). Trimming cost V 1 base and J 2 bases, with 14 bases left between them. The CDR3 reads CASSQVRYTGQETQYF. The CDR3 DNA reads TGTGCCAGCAGCCAAGTTAGATACACAGGACAAGAGACCCAGTACTTC.

The chain's CDR3 is CASSVGMGGQALTDTQYF. The DNA for the CDR3 is TGTGCCAGCAGCGTAGGTATGGGGGGACAGGCCCTGACAGATACGCAGTATTTT. The chain recombines TRBV9 with TRBJ2-3; 8 nucleotides line up with TRBD1. The V gene end was trimmed by 0 bases and the J gene end by 3 bases; junction bases not matched to a gene: 12. Germline values: CDR1 SGDLS, CDR2 YYNGEE. This CDR3 has 18 residues.

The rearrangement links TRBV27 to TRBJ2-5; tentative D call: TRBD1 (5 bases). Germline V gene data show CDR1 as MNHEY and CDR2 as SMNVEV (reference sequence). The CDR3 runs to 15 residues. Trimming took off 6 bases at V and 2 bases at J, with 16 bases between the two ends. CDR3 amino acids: CASRDSRGRQETQYF. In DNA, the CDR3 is TGTGCCAGCAGGGATTCAAGGGGCCGGCAAGAGACCCAGTACTTC.

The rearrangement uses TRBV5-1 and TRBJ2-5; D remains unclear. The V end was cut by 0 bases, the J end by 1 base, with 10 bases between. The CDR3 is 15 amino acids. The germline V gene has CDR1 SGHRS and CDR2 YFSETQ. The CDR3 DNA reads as TGCGCCAGCAGCTTGGAATTGGCCGCCCAAGAGACCCAGTACTTC. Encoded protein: CASSLELAAQETQYF.

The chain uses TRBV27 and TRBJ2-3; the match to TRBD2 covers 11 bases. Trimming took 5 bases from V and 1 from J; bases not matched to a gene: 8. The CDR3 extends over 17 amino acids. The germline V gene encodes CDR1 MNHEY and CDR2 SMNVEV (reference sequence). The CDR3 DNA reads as TGTGCCAGCAGTCCTAGGACTAGCGGGTCCCGCACAGATACGCAGTATTTT. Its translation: CASSPRTSGSRTDTQYF.

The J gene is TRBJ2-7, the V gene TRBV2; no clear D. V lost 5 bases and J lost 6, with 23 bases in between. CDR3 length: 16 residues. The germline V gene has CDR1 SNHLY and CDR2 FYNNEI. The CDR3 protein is CASSSESARALGEQYF. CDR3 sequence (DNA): TGTGCCAGCAGTTCCGAGAGTGCGCGAGCGCTGGGCGAGCAGTACTTC.

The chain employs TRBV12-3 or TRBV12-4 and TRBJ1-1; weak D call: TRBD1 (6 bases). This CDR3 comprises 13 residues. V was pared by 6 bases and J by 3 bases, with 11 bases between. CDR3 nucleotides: TGTGCCAGCAGAAGACAGGATTACACTGAAGCTTTCTTT. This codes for CASRRQDYTEAFF.

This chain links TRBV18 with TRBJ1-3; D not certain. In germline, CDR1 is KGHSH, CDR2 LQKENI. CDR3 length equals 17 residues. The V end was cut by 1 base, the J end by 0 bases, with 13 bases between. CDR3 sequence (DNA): TGTGCCAGCTCACCACTTTCCACAGTGTTCTCTGGAAACACCATATATTTT. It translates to CASSPLSTVFSGNTIYF.

The CDR3 DNA reads as TGCGCCAGCAGAGGGGGCCCGAGCACAGATACGCAGTATTTT. It is translated as CASRGGPSTDTQYF. The chain employs TRBV5-1 and TRBJ2-3, with 7 bases aligning to TRBD1. J lost 0 bases, V lost 5 bases, and 3 bases had no gene match. The germline CDR1 and CDR2 sequences are SGHRS and YFSETQ. CDR3 length: 14 amino acids. The variable domain in full, with the rest retrieved from reference TRBV5-1 and TRBJ2-3, is KAGVTQTPRYLIKTRGQQVTLSCSPISGHRSVSWYQQTPGQGLQFLFEYFSETQRNKGNFPGRFSGRQFSNSRSEMNVSTLELGDSALYLCASRGGPSTDTQYFGPGTRLTVL.

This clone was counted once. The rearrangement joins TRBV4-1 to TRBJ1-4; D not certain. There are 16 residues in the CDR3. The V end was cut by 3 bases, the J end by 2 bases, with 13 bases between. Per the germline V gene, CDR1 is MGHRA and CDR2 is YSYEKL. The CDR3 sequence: CASSQGSGGTNEKLFF. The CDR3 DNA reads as TGCGCCAGCAGCCAGGGATCCGGCGGGACTAATGAAAAACTGTTTTTT.

Here the CDR3 reads CASSGYNRGQYGYTF. The DNA for the CDR3 is TGTGCCAGCAGTGGATACAACAGGGGACAGTATGGCTACACCTTC. The chain links TRBV25-1 to TRBJ1-2, with 7 bases fitting TRBD1. CDR3 length equals 15 residues. V was clipped by 4 bases and J by 5 bases; unmatched bases: 10. The germline gives CDR1 MGHDK, CDR2 SYGVNS.

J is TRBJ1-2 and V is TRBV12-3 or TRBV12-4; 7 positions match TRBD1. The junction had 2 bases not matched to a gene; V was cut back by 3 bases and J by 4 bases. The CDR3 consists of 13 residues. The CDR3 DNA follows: TGTGCCAGCAGTTTGGGACAGATCTATGGCTACACCTTC. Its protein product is CASSLGQIYGYTF.

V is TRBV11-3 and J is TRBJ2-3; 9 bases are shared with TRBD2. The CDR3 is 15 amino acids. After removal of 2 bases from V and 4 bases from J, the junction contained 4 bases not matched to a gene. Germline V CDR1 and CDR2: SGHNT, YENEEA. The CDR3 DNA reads TGTGCCAGCAGCTTAAGCGGGGGGCAGGCAGATACGCAGTATTTT. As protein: CASSLSGGQADTQYF.

CDR3 region: CASSPWDSGYEQYF. As DNA, the CDR3 is TGTGCCAGCAGCCCGTGGGACAGCGGGTACGAGCAGTACTTC. The genes are TRBV4-2 and TRBJ2-7; D is perhaps TRBD1 (7 bases). Trimming shortened V by 4 bases and J by 4 bases, and 14 bases separated the two germline ends. Germline V CDR1 and CDR2: LGHNA, YNFKEQ. The CDR3 is 14 amino acids.

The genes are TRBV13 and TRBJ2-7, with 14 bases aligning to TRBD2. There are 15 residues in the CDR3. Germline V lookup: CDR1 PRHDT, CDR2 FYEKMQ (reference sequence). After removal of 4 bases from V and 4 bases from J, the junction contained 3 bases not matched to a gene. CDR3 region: CASSSTSGGAYEQYF. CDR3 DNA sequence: TGTGCCAGCAGCTCGACTAGCGGGGGGGCTTACGAGCAGTACTTC.

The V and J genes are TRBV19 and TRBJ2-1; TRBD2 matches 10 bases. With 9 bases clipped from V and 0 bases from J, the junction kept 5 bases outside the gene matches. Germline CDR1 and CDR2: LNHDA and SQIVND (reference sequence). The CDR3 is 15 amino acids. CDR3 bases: TGTGCCAGCCGGACTAGCGGTAACTCCTACAATGAGCAGTTCTTC. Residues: CASRTSGNSYNEQFF. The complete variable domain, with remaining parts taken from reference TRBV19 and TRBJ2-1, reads DGGITQSPKYLFRKEGQNVTLSCEQNLNHDAMYWYRQDPGQGLRLIYYSQIVNDFQKGDIAEGYSVSREKKESFPLTVTSAQKNPTAFYLCASRTSGNSYNEQFFGPGTRLTVL.

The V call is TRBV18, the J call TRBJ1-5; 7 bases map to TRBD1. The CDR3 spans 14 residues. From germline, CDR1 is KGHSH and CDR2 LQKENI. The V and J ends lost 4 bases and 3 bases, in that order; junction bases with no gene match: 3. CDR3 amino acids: CASSQQGNNQPQHF. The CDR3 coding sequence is TGTGCCAGCTCACAACAGGGGAACAATCAGCCCCAGCATTTT.

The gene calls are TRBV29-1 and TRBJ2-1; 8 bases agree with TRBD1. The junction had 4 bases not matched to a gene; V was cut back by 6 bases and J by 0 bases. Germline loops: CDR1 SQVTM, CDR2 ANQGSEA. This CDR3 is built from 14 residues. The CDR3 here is CSVGQGFSYNEQFF. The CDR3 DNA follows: TGCAGCGTAGGACAGGGTTTCTCCTACAATGAGCAGTTCTTC.

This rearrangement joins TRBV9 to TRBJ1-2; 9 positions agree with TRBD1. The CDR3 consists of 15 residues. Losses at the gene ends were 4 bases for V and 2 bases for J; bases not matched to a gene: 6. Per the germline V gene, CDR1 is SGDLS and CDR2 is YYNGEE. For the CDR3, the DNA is TGTGCCAGCAGCCAAGGGGACAGGGTGAACTATGGCTACACCTTC. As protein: CASSQGDRVNYGYTF.

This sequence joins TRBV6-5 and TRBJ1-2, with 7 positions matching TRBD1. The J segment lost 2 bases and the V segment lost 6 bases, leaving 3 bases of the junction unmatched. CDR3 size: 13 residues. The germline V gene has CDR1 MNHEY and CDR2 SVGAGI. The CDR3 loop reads CASRTGQNYGYTF. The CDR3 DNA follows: TGTGCCAGCAGAACGGGACAGAACTATGGCTACACCTTC.

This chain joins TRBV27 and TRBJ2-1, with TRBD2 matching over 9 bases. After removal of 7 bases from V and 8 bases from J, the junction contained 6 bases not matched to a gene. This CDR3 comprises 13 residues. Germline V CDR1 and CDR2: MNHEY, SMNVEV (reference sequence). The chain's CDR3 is CASKMRGGDEQFF. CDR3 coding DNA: TGTGCCAGCAAAATGCGGGGGGGAGATGAGCAGTTCTTC.

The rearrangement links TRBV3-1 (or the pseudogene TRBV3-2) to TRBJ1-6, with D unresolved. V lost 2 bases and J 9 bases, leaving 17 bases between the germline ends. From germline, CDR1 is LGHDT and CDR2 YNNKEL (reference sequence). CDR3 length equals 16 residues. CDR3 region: CASSQRLGDLSSPLHF. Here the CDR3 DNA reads TGTGCCAGCAGCCAAAGACTCGGGGATTTAAGTTCACCCCTCCACTTT.